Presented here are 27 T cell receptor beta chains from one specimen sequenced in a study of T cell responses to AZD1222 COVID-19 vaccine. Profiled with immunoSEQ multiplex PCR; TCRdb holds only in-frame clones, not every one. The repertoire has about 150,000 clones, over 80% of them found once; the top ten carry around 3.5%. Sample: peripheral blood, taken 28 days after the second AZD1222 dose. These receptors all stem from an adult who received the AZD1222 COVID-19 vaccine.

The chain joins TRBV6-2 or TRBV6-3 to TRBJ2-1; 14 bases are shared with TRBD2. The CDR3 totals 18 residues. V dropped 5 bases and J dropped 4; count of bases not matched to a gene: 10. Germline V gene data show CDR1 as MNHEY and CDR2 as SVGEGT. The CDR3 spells CASSRPGLAGETYNEQFF. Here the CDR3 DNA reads TGTGCCAGCAGTAGACCGGGACTAGCGGGAGAAACGTACAATGAGCAGTTCTTC.

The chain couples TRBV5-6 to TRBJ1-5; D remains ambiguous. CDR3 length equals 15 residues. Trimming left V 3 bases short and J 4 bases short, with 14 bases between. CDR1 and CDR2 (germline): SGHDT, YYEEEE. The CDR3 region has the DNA TGTGCCAGCAGCTACCTCCGAGAGTGGAATCAGCCCCAGCATTTT. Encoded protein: CASSYLREWNQPQHF.

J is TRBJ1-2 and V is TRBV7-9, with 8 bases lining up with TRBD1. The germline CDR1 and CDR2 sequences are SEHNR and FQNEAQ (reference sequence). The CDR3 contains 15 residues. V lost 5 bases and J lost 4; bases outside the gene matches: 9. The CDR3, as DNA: TGTGCCAGCAGCCCCCCCCGGACAGGGTTCTATGGCTACACCTTC. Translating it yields CASSPPRTGFYGYTF.

This chain's CDR3 is CASSPTGTGDEQFF. The CDR3 DNA reads TGTGCCAGCAGCCCAACCGGGACAGGGGATGAGCAGTTCTTC. The V and J genes are TRBV5-4 and TRBJ2-1; 10 positions agree with TRBD1. V gave up 4 bases and J gave up 8 bases; unmatched junction bases: 6. The V gene's germline CDR1 is SGHNT and CDR2 YYREEE (reference sequence). The CDR3 spans 14 residues. Full variable domain (outside the CDR3, taken from reference TRBV5-4 and TRBJ2-1): ETGVTQSPTHLIKTRGQQVTLRCSSQSGHNTVSWYQQALGQGPQFIFQYYREEENGRGNFPPRFSGLQFPNYSSELNVNALELDDSALYLCASSPTGTGDEQFFGPGTRLTVL.

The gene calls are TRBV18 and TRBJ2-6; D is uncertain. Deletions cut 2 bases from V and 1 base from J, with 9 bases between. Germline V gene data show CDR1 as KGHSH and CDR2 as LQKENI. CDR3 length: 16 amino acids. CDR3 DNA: TGTGCCAGCTCACCATTAACGGCATCTGGGGCCAACGTCCTGACTTTC. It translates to CASSPLTASGANVLTF.

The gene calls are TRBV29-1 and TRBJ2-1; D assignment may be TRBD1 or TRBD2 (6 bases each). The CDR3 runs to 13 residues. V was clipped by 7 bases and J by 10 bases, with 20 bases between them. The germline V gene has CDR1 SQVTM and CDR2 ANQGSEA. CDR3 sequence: CSAQKGGREEQFF. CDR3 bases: TGCAGCGCCCAAAAGGGGGGCCGAGAAGAGCAGTTCTTC.

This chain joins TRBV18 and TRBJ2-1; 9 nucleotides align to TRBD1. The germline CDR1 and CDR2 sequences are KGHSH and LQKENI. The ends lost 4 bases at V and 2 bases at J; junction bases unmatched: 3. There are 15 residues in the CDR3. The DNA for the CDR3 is TGTGCCAGCTCACGGACAGGGGAAGCCTACAATGAGCAGTTCTTC. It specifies CASSRTGEAYNEQFF.

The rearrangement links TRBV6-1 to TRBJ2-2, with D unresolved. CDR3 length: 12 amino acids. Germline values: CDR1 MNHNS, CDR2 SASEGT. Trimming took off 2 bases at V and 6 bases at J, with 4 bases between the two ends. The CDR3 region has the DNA TGTGCCAGCAGTGAAATCGCCGGGGAGCTGTTTTTT. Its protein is CASSEIAGELFF.

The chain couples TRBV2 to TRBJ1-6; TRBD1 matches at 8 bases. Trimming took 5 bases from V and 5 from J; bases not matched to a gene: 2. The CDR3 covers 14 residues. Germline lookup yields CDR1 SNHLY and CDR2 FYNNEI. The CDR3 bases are TGTGCCAGCAGTTTACAGGGGGATAATTCACCCCTCCACTTT. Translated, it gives CASSLQGDNSPLHF.

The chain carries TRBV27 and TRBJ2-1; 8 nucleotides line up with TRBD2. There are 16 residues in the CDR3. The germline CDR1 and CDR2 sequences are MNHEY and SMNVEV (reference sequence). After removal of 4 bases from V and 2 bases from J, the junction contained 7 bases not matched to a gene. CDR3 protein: CASSSPREGAYNEQFF. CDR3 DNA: TGTGCCAGCAGTTCCCCCCGGGAGGGGGCCTACAATGAGCAGTTCTTC.

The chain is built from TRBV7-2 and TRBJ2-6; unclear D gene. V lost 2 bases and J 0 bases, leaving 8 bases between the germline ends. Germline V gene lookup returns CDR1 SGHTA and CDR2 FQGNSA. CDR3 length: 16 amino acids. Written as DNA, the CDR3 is TGTGCCAGCAGCTTAAGTTCTAACTCTGGGGCCAACGTCCTGACTTTC. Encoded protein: CASSLSSNSGANVLTF.

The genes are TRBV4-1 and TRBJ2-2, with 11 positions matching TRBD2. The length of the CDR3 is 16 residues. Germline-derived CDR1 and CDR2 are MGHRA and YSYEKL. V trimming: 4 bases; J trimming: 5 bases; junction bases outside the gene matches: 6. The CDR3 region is CASSPEIAGGTGELFF. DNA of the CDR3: TGCGCCAGCAGCCCAGAGATAGCGGGAGGGACCGGGGAGCTGTTTTTT.

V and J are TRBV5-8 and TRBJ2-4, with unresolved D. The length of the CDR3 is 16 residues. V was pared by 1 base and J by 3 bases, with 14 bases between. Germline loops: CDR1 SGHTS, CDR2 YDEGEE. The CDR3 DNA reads TGTGCCAGCAGCTTGAGAGCCAAAGAGATCAAAAACATTCAGTACTTC. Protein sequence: CASSLRAKEIKNIQYF.

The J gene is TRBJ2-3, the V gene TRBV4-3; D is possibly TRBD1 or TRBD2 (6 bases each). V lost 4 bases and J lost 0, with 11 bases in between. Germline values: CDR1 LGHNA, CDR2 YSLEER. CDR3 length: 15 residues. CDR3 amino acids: CASSRTGASTDTQYF. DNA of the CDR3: TGCGCCAGCAGCCGGACGGGGGCTAGCACAGATACGCAGTATTTT.

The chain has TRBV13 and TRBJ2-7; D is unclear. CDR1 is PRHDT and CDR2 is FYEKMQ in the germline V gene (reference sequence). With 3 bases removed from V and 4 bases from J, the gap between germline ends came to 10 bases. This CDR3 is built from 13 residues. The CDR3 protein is CASSLGFGYEQYF. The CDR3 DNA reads TGTGCCAGCAGCTTGGGATTTGGGTACGAGCAGTACTTC.

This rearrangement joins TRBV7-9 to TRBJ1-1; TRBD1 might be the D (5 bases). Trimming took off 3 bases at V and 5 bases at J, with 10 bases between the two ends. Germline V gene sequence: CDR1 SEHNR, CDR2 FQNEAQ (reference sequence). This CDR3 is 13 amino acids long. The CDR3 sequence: CASSLGQETEAFF. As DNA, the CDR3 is TGTGCCAGCAGCTTGGGGCAGGAAACTGAAGCTTTCTTT.

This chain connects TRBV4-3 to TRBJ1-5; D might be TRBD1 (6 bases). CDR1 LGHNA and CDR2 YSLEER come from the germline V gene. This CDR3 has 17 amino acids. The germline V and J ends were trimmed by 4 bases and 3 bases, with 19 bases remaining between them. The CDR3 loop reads CASSLAWGQGVNQPQHF. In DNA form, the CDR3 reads TGCGCCAGCAGCCTCGCTTGGGGGCAGGGTGTCAATCAGCCCCAGCATTTT.

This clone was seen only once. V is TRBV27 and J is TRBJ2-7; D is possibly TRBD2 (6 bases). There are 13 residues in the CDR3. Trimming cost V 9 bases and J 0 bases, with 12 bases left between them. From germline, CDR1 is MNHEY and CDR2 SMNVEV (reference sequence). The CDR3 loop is CASALGGSYEQYF. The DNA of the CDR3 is TGTGCCAGTGCCCTCGGGGGCTCCTACGAGCAGTACTTC.

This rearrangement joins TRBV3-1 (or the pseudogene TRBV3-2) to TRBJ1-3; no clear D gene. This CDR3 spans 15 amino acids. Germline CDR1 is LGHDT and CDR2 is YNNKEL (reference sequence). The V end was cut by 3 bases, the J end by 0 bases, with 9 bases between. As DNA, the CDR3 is TGTGCCAGCAGCCACTGGGTGCGCTCTGGAAACACCATATATTTT. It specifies CASSHWVRSGNTIYF.

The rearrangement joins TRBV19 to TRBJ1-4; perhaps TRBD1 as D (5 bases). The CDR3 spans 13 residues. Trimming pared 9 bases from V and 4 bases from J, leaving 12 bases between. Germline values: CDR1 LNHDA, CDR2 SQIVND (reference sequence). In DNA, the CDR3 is TGTGCCAGCCGGGACTCACTTAATGAAAAACTGTTTTTT. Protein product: CASRDSLNEKLFF.

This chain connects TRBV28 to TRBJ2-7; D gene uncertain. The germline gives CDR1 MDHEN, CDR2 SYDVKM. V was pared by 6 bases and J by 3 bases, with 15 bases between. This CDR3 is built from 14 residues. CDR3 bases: TGTGCCAGCAGCCCCCATGTGGCAAACTACGAGCAGTACTTC. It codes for CASSPHVANYEQYF.

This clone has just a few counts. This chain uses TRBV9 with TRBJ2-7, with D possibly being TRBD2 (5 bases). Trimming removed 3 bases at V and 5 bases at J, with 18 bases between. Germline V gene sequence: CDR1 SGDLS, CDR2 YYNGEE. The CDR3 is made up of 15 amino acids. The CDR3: CASSDLPGITNEQYF. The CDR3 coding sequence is TGTGCCAGCAGCGACCTCCCGGGAATTACTAACGAGCAGTACTTC. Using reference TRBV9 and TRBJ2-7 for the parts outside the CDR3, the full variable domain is DSGVTQTPKHLITATGQRVTLRCSPRSGDLSVYWYQQSLDQGLQFLIQYYNGEERAKGNILERFSAQQFPDLHSELNLSSLELGDSALYFCASSDLPGITNEQYFGPGTRLTVT.

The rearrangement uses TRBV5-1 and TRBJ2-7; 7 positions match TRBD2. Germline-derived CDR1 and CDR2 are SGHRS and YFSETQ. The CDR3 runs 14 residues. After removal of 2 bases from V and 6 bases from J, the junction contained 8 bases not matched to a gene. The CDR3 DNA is TGCGCCAGCAGCTTACTAGCGTACGGAGGCGAGCAGTACTTC. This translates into CASSLLAYGGEQYF.

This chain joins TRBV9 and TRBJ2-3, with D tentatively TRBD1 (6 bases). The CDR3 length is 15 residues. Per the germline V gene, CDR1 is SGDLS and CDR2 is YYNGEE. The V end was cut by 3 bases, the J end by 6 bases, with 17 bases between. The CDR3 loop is CASSDWGQSSDTQYF. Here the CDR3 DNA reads TGTGCCAGCAGCGACTGGGGGCAGTCCTCTGATACGCAGTATTTT.

The CDR3 DNA reads as TGTGCCAGCGGAGCCGGGACTAGCGGAGATACGCAGTATTTT. Its translation: CASGAGTSGDTQYF. This chain uses TRBV4-2 with TRBJ2-3; 11 bases line up with TRBD2. V shed 8 bases, J shed 5 bases, and the junction held 6 bases outside the gene matches. Germline-derived CDR1 and CDR2 are LGHNA and YNFKEQ. This CDR3 has 14 residues.

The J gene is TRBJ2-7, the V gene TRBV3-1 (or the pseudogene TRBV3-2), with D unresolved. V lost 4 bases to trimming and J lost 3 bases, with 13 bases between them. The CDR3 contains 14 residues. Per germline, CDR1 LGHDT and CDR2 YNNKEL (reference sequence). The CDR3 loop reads CASSRGRGFYEQYF. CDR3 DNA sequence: TGTGCCAGCAGCCGCGGACGCGGCTTCTACGAGCAGTACTTC.

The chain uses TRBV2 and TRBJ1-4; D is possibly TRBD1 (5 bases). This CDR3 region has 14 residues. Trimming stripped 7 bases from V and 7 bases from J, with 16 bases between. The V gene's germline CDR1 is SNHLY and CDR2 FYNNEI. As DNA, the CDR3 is TGTGCCAGCACCCGAGACAGTTGGGGTGAAAAACTGTTTTTT. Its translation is CASTRDSWGEKLFF. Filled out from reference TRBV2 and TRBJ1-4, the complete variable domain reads EPEVTQTPSHQVTQMGQEVILRCVPISNHLYFYWYRQILGQKVEFLVSFYNNEISEKSEIFDDQFSVERPDGSNFTLKIRSTKLEDSAMYFCASTRDSWGEKLFFGSGTQLSVL.